A single T cell receptor (beta chain) is shown here with its context. Its antigen is not identified. Using immunoSEQ multiplex PCR, the repertoire was profiled, and TCRdb retains in-frame clones only, with some absent. The sample yields under 150,000 clones, roughly 92% seen once. This entry belongs to a study of T cell responses to AZD1222 COVID-19 vaccine. General study results and limits: Baseline testing showed seropositivity in only six or seven AZD1222 recipients. Spike-specific TCR breadth and depth rose after two AZD1222 doses.

This CDR3 spans 15 amino acids. V dropped 0 bases and J dropped 6 bases, with 15 bases sitting between them. Germline V gene lookup returns CDR1 GTSNPN and CDR2 SVGIG (reference sequence). The source was peripheral blood, collected 28 days after the second AZD1222 dose. The clonotype comes from an adult who received the AZD1222 COVID-19 vaccine. The V call is TRBV30, the J call TRBJ1-3, with D possibly matching TRBD1 (6 bases). The CDR3 sequence is CAWSVPTGTVNTIYF. The CDR3 region has the DNA TGTGCCTGGAGTGTACCTACAGGGACGGTAAACACCATATATTTT.